The 22 T cell receptor beta chains reported below all come from one sample, sequenced in a study of blood T cell repertoires in COVID-19. Profiling relied on immunoSEQ multiplex PCR, and the TCRdb table lists in-frame clones only, not all of them. There are 150,000 or so clones in the sample; 80% to 85% occur only once, and around 5% lies in the top ten. Sequencing was carried out using PBMCs or T cells enriched from blood (not recorded which). These receptors were obtained from a man in his 70s who had been exposed to COVID-19.

The chain recombines TRBV28 with TRBJ2-2, with TRBD1 identical over 9 bases. The CDR3 is 15 residues long. Germline V gives CDR1 MDHEN, CDR2 SYDVKM. V gave up 4 bases and J gave up 1 base; unmatched junction bases: 1. CDR3 loop: CASSSGQGNTGELFF. Written as DNA, the CDR3 is TGTGCCAGCAGTTCGGGACAGGGGAACACCGGGGAGCTGTTTTTT.

The sample holds many counts of this clone. The chain joins TRBV7-7 to TRBJ1-6, with D uncertain. Trimming removed 7 bases at V and 3 bases at J, with 13 bases between. Germline V gene data show CDR1 as SSHAT and CDR2 as FNYEAQ (reference sequence). There are 15 residues in the CDR3. In nucleotides, the CDR3 is TGTGCCAGCATTTTGACGGAGTTCTATAATTCACCCCTCCACTTT. Residues: CASILTEFYNSPLHF. Variable domain in full (rest from reference TRBV7-7 and TRBJ1-6): GAGVSQSPRYKVTKRGQDVTLRCDPISSHATLYWYQQALGQGPEFLTYFNYEAQPDKSGLPSDRFSAERPEGSISTLTIQRTEQRDSAMYRCASILTEFYNSPLHFGNGTRLTVT.

This clone was recorded once. V is TRBV9 and J is TRBJ2-2; TRBD2 is a possible D gene (6 bases). V dropped 4 bases and J dropped 1 base, with 14 bases sitting between them. There are 16 residues in the CDR3. Per the germline V gene, CDR1 is SGDLS and CDR2 is YYNGEE. The CDR3 spells CASSPAGTVNTGELFF. Here the CDR3 DNA reads TGTGCCAGCAGCCCTGCGGGGACGGTGAACACCGGGGAGCTGTTTTTT.

The chain couples TRBV5-8 to TRBJ1-5, with D perhaps TRBD1 (5 bases). Germline CDR1 and CDR2: SGHTS and YDEGEE. The CDR3 has 11 amino acids. Trimming pared 6 bases from V and 11 bases from J, leaving 12 bases between. CDR3 loop: CASTERGSQHF. The CDR3 DNA is TGTGCCAGCACCGAACGGGGGTCCCAGCATTTT.

This clone was counted once. The chain is built from TRBV5-1 and TRBJ1-1; the D gene is possibly TRBD1 (6 bases). The CDR3 sequence is 15 residues long. Germline V gene sequence: CDR1 SGHRS, CDR2 YFSETQ. Trimming removed 5 bases from V and 0 bases from J, with 14 bases in between. In DNA form, the CDR3 reads TGCGCCAGCAGACCGTCGGACAGCATGAACACTGAAGCTTTCTTT. Protein sequence: CASRPSDSMNTEAFF.

The chain carries TRBV5-4 and TRBJ1-2; no clear D gene. Trimming took 3 bases from V and 2 from J, leaving 8 bases between them. Germline CDR1 SGHNT, CDR2 YYREEE (reference sequence). There are 13 residues in the CDR3. The CDR3: CASSSDGNYGYTF. The CDR3 DNA reads TGTGCCAGCAGCTCCGACGGGAACTATGGCTACACCTTC.

The rearrangement uses TRBV7-9 and TRBJ2-2; the D is unclear. Germline V gene lookup returns CDR1 SEHNR and CDR2 FQNEAQ (reference sequence). The V end was cut by 5 bases, the J end by 5 bases, with 6 bases between. The CDR3 totals 12 residues. CDR3: CASSQFTGELFF. The DNA for the CDR3 is TGTGCCAGCAGCCAATTTACCGGGGAGCTGTTTTTT.

The rearrangement joins TRBV30 to TRBJ2-7; weak D call: TRBD2 (6 bases). The CDR3 is made up of 14 amino acids. V was clipped by 1 base and J by 2 bases, with 12 bases between them. Germline loops: CDR1 GTSNPN, CDR2 SVGIG (reference sequence). As DNA, the CDR3 is TGTGCCTGGAGTGGGGGTAGCGGCACCTACGAGCAGTACTTC. Its translation is CAWSGGSGTYEQYF.

The J gene is TRBJ1-1, the V gene TRBV12-3 or TRBV12-4; D unresolved. The CDR3 has 11 residues. Trimming shortened V by 4 bases and J by 9 bases, and 9 bases separated the two germline ends. CDR3: CASSSLDKAFF. CDR3 bases: TGTGCCAGCAGTTCGTTAGATAAAGCTTTCTTT.

The V and J genes are TRBV11-1 and TRBJ2-5, with D uncertain. This CDR3 contains 15 residues. Trimming shortened V by 5 bases and J by 5 bases, and 18 bases separated the two germline ends. Germline-derived CDR1 and CDR2 are SGHAT and FQDESV (reference sequence). The CDR3 DNA reads TGTGCCAGCAGCCATCGAGAGGCACTTAGGGAGACCCAGTACTTC. Translation: CASSHREALRETQYF.

Remarks on this clone: Other DNA variants within this sample encode the same CDR3. V usage is TRBV6-5 and J usage is TRBJ1-4; 7 nucleotides match TRBD1. The CDR3 length is 14 residues. Germline lookup yields CDR1 MNHEY and CDR2 SVGAGI. V shed 0 bases and J 7 bases; nucleotides not matched to a gene: 2. The CDR3, as DNA: TGTGCCAGCAGTTACTCAGGGGGCGGTGAAAAACTGTTTTTT. Its translation is CASSYSGGGEKLFF.

This sequence joins TRBV7-2 and TRBJ1-1, with TRBD1 as a possible D gene (5 bases). Germline V gene lookup returns CDR1 SGHTA and CDR2 FQGNSA. Trimming removed 0 bases from V and 5 bases from J, with 13 bases in between. CDR3 length equals 15 residues. CDR3 nucleotides: TGTGCCAGCAGCTTAGCGTCAGGGTTTGGGACTGAAGCTTTCTTT. Amino acids: CASSLASGFGTEAFF.

The chain recombines TRBV7-2 with TRBJ2-2; D gene uncertain. V shed 4 bases and J shed 0 bases, with 12 bases lying between them. Germline-derived CDR1 and CDR2 are SGHTA and FQGNSA. CDR3 length equals 16 residues. Here the CDR3 reads CASSSYRQANTGELFF. The CDR3 bases are TGTGCCAGCAGCTCATATCGGCAGGCGAACACCGGGGAGCTGTTTTTT.

In its sample, this clone was seen once. The chain recombines TRBV4-3 with TRBJ1-3; no reliable D call. There are 15 residues in the CDR3. V lost 1 base to trimming and J lost 2 bases, with 9 bases between them. Per germline, CDR1 LGHNA and CDR2 YSLEER. The CDR3 coding sequence is TGCGCCAGCAGCCAAGGATCAGGAACTGGAAACACCATATATTTT. Protein product: CASSQGSGTGNTIYF.

This clone was detected a few times. The CDR3 region has the DNA TGTGCCAGCAGTGAGCGGGAGTCCTACAATGAGCAGTTCTTC. Amino acids: CASSERESYNEQFF. The rearrangement joins TRBV6-4 to TRBJ2-1; 7 bases match TRBD2. V shed 3 bases and J 1 base; nucleotides not matched to a gene: 0. The CDR3 extends over 14 amino acids. The germline V gene has CDR1 MRHNA and CDR2 SNTAGT.

This clone is a singleton in its sample. V gene TRBV14 combines with J gene TRBJ2-3; tentatively, D is TRBD1 (5 bases). The CDR3 has 16 residues. Germline V gene data show CDR1 as SGHDN and CDR2 as FVKESK. The germline V and J ends were trimmed by 1 base and 2 bases, with 13 bases remaining between them. DNA for the CDR3: TGTGCCAGCAGCCAAGGGCTAGGGGCTAACACAGATACGCAGTATTTT. It yields the protein CASSQGLGANTDTQYF.

The chain is built from TRBV13 and TRBJ2-1, with a weak D call TRBD2 (6 bases). In germline, CDR1 is PRHDT, CDR2 FYEKMQ (reference sequence). V was clipped by 4 bases and J by 8 bases, with 15 bases between them. The CDR3 extends over 14 amino acids. CDR3 DNA: TGTGCCAGCAGCTCGCTAGCGTTGGGCTATGAGCAGTTCTTC. It specifies CASSSLALGYEQFF.

The chain joins TRBV11-2 to TRBJ1-1; no definite D call. Deletions cut 6 bases from V and 9 bases from J, with 14 bases between. CDR1 and CDR2 (germline): SGHAT, FQNNGV. The CDR3 sequence is 12 residues long. This CDR3 reads CASSLPPNQAFF. Here the CDR3 DNA reads TGTGCCAGCAGTCTACCTCCGAATCAAGCTTTCTTT.

The V call is TRBV5-1, the J call TRBJ2-5; 8 nucleotides line up with TRBD2. V was pared by 4 bases and J by 5 bases, with 10 bases of the junction left unmatched. The CDR3 length is 15 residues. Germline V lookup: CDR1 SGHRS, CDR2 YFSETQ. This CDR3 reads CASSHRGGGPETQYF. DNA of the CDR3: TGCGCCAGCAGCCACCGGGGGGGAGGGCCGGAGACCCAGTACTTC.

The rearrangement uses TRBV29-1 and TRBJ2-3, with 14 bases lining up with TRBD2. CDR1 SQVTM and CDR2 ANQGSEA come from the germline V gene. There are 20 residues in the CDR3. The V segment lost 6 bases and the J segment 2 bases; nucleotides outside the gene matches: 19. In nucleotides, the CDR3 is TGCAGCGTCCAAATTGGAGGGACTAGCGGGAGTTCGGGCTACACAGATACGCAGTATTTT. It translates to CSVQIGGTSGSSGYTDTQYF.

The chain carries TRBV2 and TRBJ1-2; no definite D call. With 8 bases removed from V and 0 bases from J, the gap between germline ends came to 10 bases. Germline V gives CDR1 SNHLY, CDR2 FYNNEI. There are 13 residues in the CDR3. The CDR3 sequence: CASAEMTNYGYTF. The CDR3 DNA sequence: TGTGCCAGCGCCGAGATGACTAACTATGGCTACACCTTC.

This chain connects TRBV27 to TRBJ1-1; the match to TRBD1 covers 7 bases. V dropped 4 bases and J dropped 0; count of bases not matched to a gene: 8. From germline, CDR1 is MNHEY and CDR2 SMNVEV (reference sequence). This CDR3 region has 16 residues. The CDR3 sequence: CASSSPGGGLNTEAFF. The CDR3 DNA reads TGTGCCAGCAGTTCCCCCGGAGGGGGCTTGAACACTGAAGCTTTCTTT.